This TCR beta chain was captured in a study of blood T cells in healthy people across ages. The wider study: Template switching captured about one barcoded beta molecule per two T cells. Study outcomes and limitations: Per-million-T-cell TCR beta diversity fell roughly linearly with age. Samples with more naive T cells showed higher observed beta diversity.

A second about 7 to 12 cycle PCR used barcoded and J-beta primers. A tag from a template-switch adaptor with 12 random nucleotides marked each cDNA molecule. TCRdb re-derived calls from the 5' RACE reads in MiXCR, one entry per CDR3 protein. The sample lists a few hundred thousand distinct CDR3 sequences, roughly a quarter occurring once. This clonotype was seen a few times. Its antigen is unidentified. The CDR3 totals 15 residues. V was pared by 1 base and J by 4 bases, with 3 bases of the junction left unmatched. The germline V gene encodes CDR1 SGHTA and CDR2 FQGNSA. The sequenced sample was blood. The chain employs TRBV7-2 and TRBJ1-2; 10 positions match TRBD1. This clonotype was obtained from a woman aged 70-85 years in good health. CDR3 loop: CASSLGGTGVYGYTF. CDR3 in DNA: TGTGCCAGCAGCTTAGGTGGGACAGGGGTCTATGGCTACACCTTC.